This passage covers 28 T cell receptor beta chains from one sample sequenced in a study of T cells in Graves' hyperthyroidism and ophthalmopathy. The source material, RNA transcripts, was used to amplify TCR beta CDR3 regions. A set of HTBI primers served as the primers for a first-round RT-PCR of the TCR CDR3. TCRdb recomputed calls from the multiplex PCR reads with MiXCR, one row per CDR3 protein. The table records some 500,000 distinct CDR3 sequences, roughly a quarter of them present only once. Sequencing was carried out using blood. The origin of the receptors is a woman aged 25-40 years with Graves' ophthalmopathy.

The J gene is TRBJ1-5, the V gene TRBV30, with no clear D. The germline CDR1 and CDR2 sequences are GTSNPN and SVGIG (reference sequence). The ends were cut back, 3 bases at V and 4 bases at J, with 16 bases in the middle. CDR3 length: 15 amino acids. CDR3 DNA: TGTGCCTGGAGCCCCACTACAGAGCCAAATCAGCCCCAGCATTTT. Its protein is CAWSPTTEPNQPQHF.

The count of this clonotype is one. The chain employs TRBV6-1 and TRBJ1-1; D gene unclear. CDR1 MNHNS and CDR2 SASEGT come from the germline V gene. V was clipped by 6 bases and J by 0 bases, with 11 bases between them. CDR3 length: 14 residues. The CDR3 sequence: CASRTVFMNTEAFF. Here the CDR3 DNA reads TGTGCCAGCAGGACGGTCTTCATGAACACTGAAGCTTTCTTT.

The CDR3 sequence: CASSQEGQASYEQYF. For the CDR3, the DNA is TGCGCCAGCAGCCAAGAGGGTCAGGCCTCCTACGAGCAGTACTTC. The chain uses TRBV4-1 and TRBJ2-7; D remains unclear. Germline CDR1 MGHRA, CDR2 YSYEKL. Deletions cut 0 bases from V and 0 bases from J, with 9 bases between. The CDR3 covers 15 residues.

In its sample, this clonotype was seen many times. The V and J genes are TRBV6-2 or TRBV6-3 and TRBJ2-3, with D possibly being TRBD1 (6 bases). V lost 4 bases, J lost 0 bases, and 17 bases lay in between. Germline CDR1 reads MNHEY; CDR2 reads SVGEGT. CDR3 length: 17 amino acids. DNA for the CDR3: TGTGCCAGCAGTTCCCGCCGACAGGTCGGGAGCACAGATACGCAGTATTTT. Translating gives CASSSRRQVGSTDTQYF.

The chain employs TRBV30 and TRBJ2-7, with a possible D match to TRBD1 (6 bases). CDR1 is GTSNPN and CDR2 is SVGIG in the germline V gene (reference sequence). The CDR3 extends over 12 amino acids. V lost 2 bases and J lost 5, with 10 bases in between. The CDR3 loop is CAWSQQGDEQYF. CDR3 nucleotides: TGTGCCTGGAGTCAACAGGGCGACGAGCAGTACTTC.

The sample holds many counts of this clonotype. Possible read error: a much larger clone is one base away. The rearrangement links TRBV6-1 to TRBJ1-3; D not certain. The CDR3 is 13 amino acids. CDR1 is MNHNS and CDR2 is SASEGT in the germline V gene. CDR3 sequence reads: CATRKSTGNTVYF. For the CDR3, the DNA is TGTGCCACCCGAAAGAGCACTGGAAACACCGTATATTTT.

This clonotype has at least ten counts. CDR3 DNA sequence: TGTGCCAGCAGTCCAAATCCGGGACAGGGTCTCAATCAGCCCCAGCATTTT. The encoded protein is CASSPNPGQGLNQPQHF. J is TRBJ1-5 and V is TRBV6-1, with 9 bases that match TRBD1. Per the germline V gene, CDR1 is MNHNS and CDR2 is SASEGT. The CDR3 contains 17 residues. The V gene end was trimmed by 5 bases and the J gene end by 3 bases; junction bases not matched to a gene: 11.

The sample holds many counts of this clonotype. The genes are TRBV12-3 or TRBV12-4 and TRBJ1-2; D not certain. V dropped 7 bases and J dropped 2 bases, with 17 bases sitting between them. The CDR3 consists of 15 residues. CDR3 sequence (DNA): TGTGCCAGCAACGCCCCGGGAACACGGAACTATGGCTACACCTTC. Translation gives CASNAPGTRNYGYTF.

This chain joins TRBV28 and TRBJ1-2; the match to TRBD1 covers 10 bases. V gave up 2 bases and J gave up 6 bases; unmatched junction bases: 6. From germline, CDR1 is MDHEN and CDR2 SYDVKM. The CDR3 contains 15 residues. The CDR3 spells CASSLNRDRGDGYTF. CDR3 sequence (DNA): TGTGCCAGCAGTTTAAACCGGGACAGGGGAGATGGCTACACCTTC.

The chain employs TRBV12-3 or TRBV12-4 and TRBJ1-1; D is perhaps TRBD1 (6 bases). This CDR3 is 14 amino acids long. V was clipped by 4 bases and J by 5 bases, with 14 bases between them. The CDR3 DNA is TGTGCCAGCAGTTACAGGGTAGGGTGGACTGAAGCTTTCTTT. This gives the protein CASSYRVGWTEAFF.

This clonotype came up many times. The gene calls are TRBV12-3 or TRBV12-4 and TRBJ2-7; 8 bases map to TRBD1. This CDR3 contains 15 residues. Trimming removed 5 bases from V and 4 bases from J; junction bases left unmatched: 10. This CDR3 reads CASSQGQGLRYEQYF. CDR3 DNA: TGTGCCAGCAGTCAAGGACAGGGCCTGCGTTACGAGCAGTACTTC.

This clonotype has a count of ten or more. CDR3 residues: CASSIRGQGYEQYF. CDR3 DNA sequence: TGTGCCAGTAGTATCCGGGGACAGGGGTACGAGCAGTACTTC. This chain connects TRBV19 to TRBJ2-7; TRBD1 agrees at 10 bases. The CDR3 consists of 14 residues. V trimming: 3 bases; J trimming: 4 bases; junction bases outside the gene matches: 3. Germline CDR1 reads LNHDA; CDR2 reads SQIVND (reference sequence).

In this sample, this clonotype turned up a few times. The rearrangement joins TRBV20-1 to TRBJ2-2; no firm D call. The germline V and J ends were trimmed by 5 bases and 6 bases, with 10 bases remaining between them. The CDR3 is made up of 12 amino acids. From germline, CDR1 is DFQATT and CDR2 SNEGSKA (reference sequence). The CDR3 region has the DNA TGCAGTGCTCCTTCTACGGCCGGGGAGCTGTTTTTT. Its protein product is CSAPSTAGELFF.

This clonotype has ten or more counts. The chain combines TRBV10-3 with TRBJ2-5, with 9 positions matching TRBD1. Per the germline V gene, CDR1 is ENHRY and CDR2 is SYGVKD. The CDR3 sequence is 14 residues long. After removal of 5 bases from V and 4 bases from J, the junction contained 5 bases not matched to a gene. The CDR3 nucleotides read TGTGCCATCAGTACGGACAGGGGAAGAGAGACCCAGTACTTC. Translated, it gives CAISTDRGRETQYF.

This clonotype has a handful of counts. V gene TRBV6-2 or TRBV6-3 combines with J gene TRBJ2-2; 11 bases fit TRBD2. Germline CDR1 and CDR2: MNHEY and SVGEGT. J lost 5 bases, V lost 6 bases, and 17 bases had no gene match. This CDR3 has 19 amino acids. The DNA for the CDR3 is TGTGCCAGCAGGTGGGGACTAGCGGAAGATGGGGTCAAGACCGGGGAGCTGTTTTTT. This encodes CASRWGLAEDGVKTGELFF.

This clonotype was found many times. V is TRBV25-1 and J is TRBJ2-7; possibly TRBD1 or TRBD2 for D (5 bases each). Trimming left V 1 base short and J 2 bases short, with 12 bases between. The CDR3 runs 15 residues. CDR1 and CDR2 (germline): MGHDK, SYGVNS. The CDR3 DNA is TGTGCCAGCAGTGAATCGGTGGGGGACCCCTACGAGCAGTACTTC. This gives the protein CASSESVGDPYEQYF.

Regarding this clonotype: A read error may account for a junction end that differs from germline. V is TRBV7-3 and J is TRBJ2-2; a weak D match, TRBD2 (5 bases). The CDR3 loop spans 14 amino acids. The germline V gene has CDR1 SGHTA and CDR2 FQGTGA. The CDR3 bases are TGTGCCAGCAGCTTGATCCTGAACACCGGGGAGCTGTGTTTT. As protein: CASSLILNTGELCF.

In this sample, this clonotype turned up many times. The V call is TRBV20-1, the J call TRBJ1-5; TRBD1 might be the D (6 bases). V was shortened by 1 base and J by 0 bases, with 19 bases between the two germline ends. There are 18 residues in the CDR3. Germline V lookup: CDR1 DFQATT, CDR2 SNEGSKA (reference sequence). CDR3 protein: CSARGRTAGRISNQPQHF. The CDR3 DNA sequence: TGCAGTGCTAGAGGCCGGACAGCAGGGCGGATTAGCAATCAGCCCCAGCATTTT.

The chain has TRBV6-1 and TRBJ1-5; D unclear. Trimming cost V 1 base and J 4 bases, with 5 bases left between them. The CDR3 totals 13 residues. Germline V gene sequence: CDR1 MNHNS, CDR2 SASEGT. The CDR3 spells CASSEEFNQPQHF. The DNA of the CDR3 is TGTGCCAGCAGTGAAGAATTTAATCAGCCCCAGCATTTT.

A few counts support this clonotype. The CDR3 spells CASSWGPKNYGYTF. As DNA, the CDR3 is TGTGCCAGCAGCTGGGGACCGAAAAACTATGGCTACACCTTC. The V call is TRBV7-9, the J call TRBJ1-2; D may be TRBD1 (5 bases). With 4 bases removed from V and 2 bases from J, the gap between germline ends came to 11 bases. CDR1 SEHNR and CDR2 FQNEAQ come from the germline V gene (reference sequence). CDR3 length equals 14 residues.

The table lists this clonotype with many counts. V usage is TRBV12-3 or TRBV12-4 and J usage is TRBJ1-2, with D possibly TRBD1 on 5 matching bases. The CDR3 consists of 12 residues. Trimming took 7 bases from V and 7 from J, leaving 13 bases between them. DNA of the CDR3: TGTGCCAGCAAAGGTCAGGGCGCTGGCTACACCTTC. Translation gives CASKGQGAGYTF.

This clonotype has at least ten counts. The V gene is TRBV28, the J gene TRBJ1-2; D is unclear. V lost 4 bases and J lost 5, with 11 bases in between. CDR3 size: 13 residues. CDR1 and CDR2 (germline): MDHEN, SYDVKM. CDR3 region: CASSSVTTYGYTF. CDR3 DNA sequence: TGTGCCAGCAGTTCAGTCACGACATATGGCTACACCTTC.

This clonotype has more than one count but fewer than ten. This may stem from a read error, because a much larger clone lies one nucleotide away. The gene calls are TRBV29-1 and TRBJ1-1, with 7 nucleotides matching TRBD1. The V gene's germline CDR1 is SQVTM and CDR2 ANQGSEA. The CDR3 consists of 13 residues. The CDR3 nucleotides read TGCAGCACAAGGGGACAGCAGAACACTGAAGTTTTCTTT. Translated, it gives CSTRGQQNTEVFF.

This chain links TRBV2 with TRBJ1-1, with 7 bases that match TRBD1. Trimming took 5 bases from V and 7 from J; bases not matched to a gene: 13. The CDR3 is 15 amino acids. CDR1 is SNHLY, CDR2 FYNNEI, per germline. The DNA of the CDR3 is TGTGCCAGCAGTCACACAGACAGGGCTTGGGGTGAAGCTTTCTTT. Protein product: CASSHTDRAWGEAFF.

The chain uses TRBV16 and TRBJ2-7; 7 bases agree with TRBD2. Unmatched junction bases numbered 11, after V lost 4 bases and J lost 5 bases. CDR3 length: 15 amino acids. CDR1 and CDR2 (germline): KGHSY, FQNENV. The CDR3 is CASSPGLEPGHEQYF. Written as DNA, the CDR3 is TGTGCCAGCAGCCCAGGACTAGAACCGGGCCACGAGCAGTACTTC.

This clonotype was counted many times. The chain couples TRBV6-5 to TRBJ1-1; D not certain. Germline V lookup: CDR1 MNHEY, CDR2 SVGAGI. The CDR3 is made up of 11 amino acids. V lost 8 bases to trimming and J lost 2 bases, with 6 bases between them. The CDR3 nucleotides read TGTGCCAGCGAAGGAAACACTGAAGCTTTCTTT. Protein: CASEGNTEAFF.

This clonotype was recorded at least ten times. This chain links TRBV29-1 with TRBJ1-2; D remains unclear. The CDR3 is made up of 11 amino acids. Germline V gene sequence: CDR1 SQVTM, CDR2 ANQGSEA. V lost 3 bases and J lost 6, with 8 bases in between. For the CDR3, the DNA is TGCAGCGTTGAGAGGGTACATGGCTACACCTTC. It yields the protein CSVERVHGYTF.

This clonotype turned up a few times. The rearrangement joins TRBV28 to TRBJ2-7, with D uncertain. Germline assignment: CDR1 MDHEN and CDR2 SYDVKM. With 1 base removed from V and 3 bases from J, the gap between germline ends came to 7 bases. CDR3 length: 13 residues. The CDR3 region is CASSLYPRYEQYF. CDR3 in DNA: TGTGCCAGCAGTTTATATCCTCGCTACGAGCAGTACTTC. Drawing the rest from reference TRBV28 and TRBJ2-7, the complete variable domain is DVKVTQSSRYLVKRTGEKVFLECVQDMDHENMFWYRQDPGLGLRLIYFSYDVKMKEKGDIPEGYSVSREKKERFSLILESASTNQTSMYLCASSLYPRYEQYFGPGTRLTVT.